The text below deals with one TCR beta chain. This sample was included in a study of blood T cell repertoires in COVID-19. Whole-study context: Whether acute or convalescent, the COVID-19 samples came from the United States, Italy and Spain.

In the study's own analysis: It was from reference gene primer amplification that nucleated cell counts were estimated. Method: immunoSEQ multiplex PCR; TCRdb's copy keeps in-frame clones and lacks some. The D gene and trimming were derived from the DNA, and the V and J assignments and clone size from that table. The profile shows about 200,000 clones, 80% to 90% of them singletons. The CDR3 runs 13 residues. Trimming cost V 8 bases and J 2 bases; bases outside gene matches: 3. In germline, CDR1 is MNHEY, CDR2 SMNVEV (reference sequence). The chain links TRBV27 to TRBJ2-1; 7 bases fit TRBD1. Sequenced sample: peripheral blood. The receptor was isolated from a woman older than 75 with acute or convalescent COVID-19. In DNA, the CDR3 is TGTGCCAGCGGGGACAGAGCCTACAATGAGCAGTTCTTC. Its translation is CASGDRAYNEQFF.